Here is one TCR beta chain with its context. CDR1 and CDR2 (germline): LNHDA, SQIVND (reference sequence). V lost 1 base and J lost 5; bases outside the gene matches: 4. The CDR3 extends over 14 amino acids. This sample was included in a study of blood T cell repertoires in COVID-19. About the research overall: Sources were T cells, B-cell-depleted T cells, or PBMCs; the material itself was cDNA or gDNA.

In the source study's methods: Amplification of reference gene primers was used by the study to estimate nucleated cell counts. Here immunoSEQ multiplex PCR was the method, and the copy in TCRdb shows in-frame clones only, minus some. That table supplies the V and J calls and clone size; D and trimming were determined from the DNA. The sample consists of roughly 380,000 clones, 75% to 90% of them appearing once. Sequenced: peripheral blood. This chain links TRBV19 with TRBJ2-7; 8 positions agree with TRBD1. The TCR was taken from a woman aged 18 to 35 with acute or convalescent COVID-19. CDR3 sequence reads: CASSIVGRGHEQYF. CDR3 in DNA: TGTGCCAGTAGTATAGTAGGCAGGGGGCACGAGCAGTACTTC.